A single sample gave rise to the 5 T cell receptor beta chains below, sequenced in a study of HIV-infected children after antiretroviral therapy interruption. RNA-based 3' RACE libraries used unique molecular identifiers. Using its own MiXCR run on the 3' RACE reads, TCRdb lists one record per CDR3 protein. The table has about 50,000 distinct CDR3 sequences, around 4.1% seen once. Stated treatment: PENTA 11 planned treatment interruption arm or continuous ART arm. This material consisted of CD45RA+ CD4+ T cells from PBMCs, pooled from several time points, taken from a donor given antiretroviral therapy, either interrupted or continuous. As for subset: naive CD4+ CD45RA+ CD45RO- T cells. These receptors all come from a pool of human donors with HIV.

This clonotype came up many times. This chain uses TRBV20-1 with TRBJ2-1, with 13 bases aligning to TRBD2. The junction had 7 bases not matched to a gene; V was cut back by 3 bases and J by 2 bases. Germline V CDR1 and CDR2: DFQATT, SNEGSKA (reference sequence). The CDR3 extends over 17 amino acids. The CDR3 nucleotides read TGCAGTGCTAGGATGGGACTAGCGGGGCCAACCTACAATGAGCAGTTCTTC. This translates into CSARMGLAGPTYNEQFF.

The sample holds many counts of this clonotype. This chain links TRBV7-2 with TRBJ2-7; TRBD1 might be the D (5 bases). Per the germline V gene, CDR1 is SGHTA and CDR2 is FQGNSA. The V end lost 3 bases, the J end lost 2 bases, and 11 bases lay between the germline ends. The CDR3 totals 14 residues. The CDR3 DNA sequence: TGTGCCAGCAGCTTCGGCCAGGGCCCCTACGAGCAGTACTTC. Its protein product is CASSFGQGPYEQYF.

Many counts were recorded for this clonotype. V and J are TRBV7-2 and TRBJ1-2; D is perhaps TRBD1 (5 bases). Trimming cost V 4 bases and J 3 bases, with 9 bases left between them. Germline values: CDR1 SGHTA, CDR2 FQGNSA. This CDR3 is built from 13 residues. CDR3 sequence: CASSSREDYGYTF. In DNA, the CDR3 is TGTGCCAGCAGCTCCAGGGAGGACTATGGCTACACCTTC. The variable domain in full, with the rest retrieved from reference TRBV7-2 and TRBJ1-2, is GAGVSQSPSNKVTEKGKDVELRCDPISGHTALYWYRQSLGQGLEFLIYFQGNSAPDKSGLPSDRFSAERTGGSVSTLTIQRTQQEDSAVYLCASSSREDYGYTFGSGTRLTVV.

This clonotype has at least ten counts. The rearrangement links TRBV27 to TRBJ2-7; D remains ambiguous. CDR3 length: 14 amino acids. Germline V gives CDR1 MNHEY, CDR2 SMNVEV (reference sequence). Trimming removed 8 bases at V and 0 bases at J, with 14 bases between. The CDR3 DNA reads as TGTGCCAGCGCAGACACCTCGAGCTCCTACGAGCAGTACTTC. It translates to CASADTSSSYEQYF.

This clonotype was counted many times. The rearrangement uses TRBV28 and TRBJ2-7; 9 bases match TRBD2. Unmatched junction bases numbered 11, after V lost 8 bases and J lost 0 bases. Per germline, CDR1 MDHEN and CDR2 SYDVKM. This CDR3 region has 16 residues. CDR3 in DNA: TGTGCCAGCGGCCCCTCTAGCGGGATACCCTCCTACGAGCAGTACTTC. Translation: CASGPSSGIPSYEQYF.